The 13 T cell receptor beta chains listed next were all sequenced from one sample in a study of T-cell reconstitution after alpha-beta-depleted transplantation in children. Preparing the TCRbeta library involved the use of unique molecular identifiers. Via MiXCR, TCRdb re-called the PCR reads, giving one row per CDR3 protein. The table records 440,000 or so distinct CDR3 sequences, roughly 43% of them present only once. Sample: PBMCs, taken before TCRalphabeta/CD19-depleted stem cell transplant. These receptors were taken from a girl aged 2 to 10 with aplastic anemia, due to receive a stem cell transplant.

J is TRBJ2-7 and V is TRBV29-1; 14 nucleotides agree with TRBD2. Germline trimming cut 5 bases from V and 1 base from J; bases unmatched to any gene: 22. Germline-derived CDR1 and CDR2 are SQVTM and ANQGSEA. The CDR3 is 21 residues long. Here the CDR3 reads CSVSRTSGRMDFLKPSYEQYF. DNA for the CDR3: TGCAGCGTTAGTCGGACTAGCGGGAGGATGGATTTTTTGAAACCTTCCTACGAGCAGTACTTC.

This clonotype has ten or more counts. The rearrangement joins TRBV7-2 to TRBJ2-4; 15 nucleotides match TRBD2. This CDR3 is built from 19 residues. Per the germline V gene, CDR1 is SGHTA and CDR2 is FQGNSA. V lost 4 bases and J lost 0; bases outside the gene matches: 7. The CDR3 protein is CASSWRTSGGGLAKNIQYF. CDR3 DNA: TGTGCCAGCAGCTGGCGGACTAGCGGGGGGGGTCTAGCCAAAAACATTCAGTACTTC.

The chain is built from TRBV15 and TRBJ1-5, with D hard to call. V lost 6 bases to trimming and J lost 0 bases, with 3 bases between them. Germline V gives CDR1 LNHNV, CDR2 YYDKDF (reference sequence). This CDR3 has 12 residues. CDR3 nucleotides: TGTGCCACCAGTCATAGCAATCAGCCCCAGCATTTT. Protein: CATSHSNQPQHF.

The chain carries TRBV20-1 and TRBJ1-4; D is ambiguous. The length of the CDR3 is 14 residues. Germline V gene lookup returns CDR1 DFQATT and CDR2 SNEGSKA (reference sequence). V was pared by 1 base and J by 8 bases, with 14 bases between. CDR3 sequence reads: CSARVGSSREKLFF. CDR3 DNA sequence: TGCAGTGCTAGAGTGGGAAGTTCAAGGGAAAAACTGTTTTTT.

This sequence joins TRBV6-1 and TRBJ1-5; the match to TRBD1 covers 9 bases. The CDR3 is 16 amino acids. Germline trimming cut 6 bases from V and 6 bases from J; bases unmatched to any gene: 12. CDR1 and CDR2 (germline): MNHNS, SASEGT. The CDR3: CASSPEDRGGGQPQHF. The CDR3 DNA reads as TGTGCCAGCAGCCCTGAGGACAGGGGTGGCGGTCAGCCCCAGCATTTT.

The chain links TRBV5-1 to TRBJ2-4, with D possibly TRBD1 on 6 matching bases. V was pared by 2 bases and J by 5 bases, with 14 bases between. Germline CDR1 reads SGHRS; CDR2 reads YFSETQ. The CDR3 extends over 15 amino acids. CDR3 bases: TGCGCCAGCAGCTTACAGGGTGTTAGAGAAAACATTCAGTACTTC. Translated, it gives CASSLQGVRENIQYF.

This clonotype was counted only a few times. The V call is TRBV21-1, the J call TRBJ2-7; TRBD1, as called in the table, went unchecked against the DNA. TRBV21-1 represents a pseudogene. CDR3 length: 15 residues. Here the CDR3 DNA reads TGTGCCAGCAGCAAAGATCCGACAGCCTCCTACGAGCAGTACTTC. It specifies CASSKDPTASYEQYF.

The V call is TRBV20-1, the J call TRBJ2-7; 7 bases agree with TRBD2. Germline assignment: CDR1 DFQATT and CDR2 SNEGSKA (reference sequence). V was pared by 6 bases and J by 2 bases, with 7 bases of the junction left unmatched. The CDR3 sequence is 13 residues long. The CDR3 nucleotides are TGCAGTGCCCAGGGAGGGTTAACCTACGAGCAGTACTTC. It encodes CSAQGGLTYEQYF.

The J gene is TRBJ2-7, the V gene TRBV6-1; the D gene is possibly TRBD1 (5 bases). Trimming took off 6 bases at V and 0 bases at J, with 12 bases between the two ends. Per the germline V gene, CDR1 is MNHNS and CDR2 is SASEGT. This CDR3 has 14 residues. The CDR3 loop is CASRFRASSYEQYF. Here the CDR3 DNA reads TGTGCCAGCAGGTTCAGGGCCAGCTCCTACGAGCAGTACTTC.

The J gene is TRBJ2-6, the V gene TRBV20-1; no clear D. The CDR3 is made up of 13 amino acids. V lost 5 bases and J lost 2, with 7 bases in between. Germline CDR1 is DFQATT and CDR2 is SNEGSKA (reference sequence). The CDR3 DNA reads as TGCAGTGCTCCGCAGGCTGGGGCCAACGTCCTGACTTTC. This encodes CSAPQAGANVLTF.

This clonotype was detected a few times. The rearrangement links TRBV7-9 to TRBJ1-1; D unresolved. V lost 1 base and J 6 bases, leaving 9 bases between the germline ends. The CDR3 extends over 13 amino acids. CDR1 is SEHNR and CDR2 is FQNEAQ in the germline V gene (reference sequence). In DNA, the CDR3 is TGTGCCAGCAGCTTAGGCCACCTCCCTGAAGCTTTCTTT. Encoded protein: CASSLGHLPEAFF.

Ten or more counts support this clonotype. The chain joins TRBV27 to TRBJ2-7, with 8 nucleotides matching TRBD2. Unmatched junction bases numbered 10, after V lost 10 bases and J lost 2 bases. Germline values: CDR1 MNHEY, CDR2 SMNVEV (reference sequence). This CDR3 is built from 14 residues. The CDR3 DNA is TGTGCCACCCAAACCACTAGCGGCACCTACGAGCAGTACTTC. Translated: CATQTTSGTYEQYF.

This rearrangement joins TRBV7-6 to TRBJ2-3; TRBD2 agrees at 9 bases. The V gene's germline CDR1 is SGHVS and CDR2 FNYEAQ. There are 15 residues in the CDR3. Germline trimming cut 0 bases from V and 5 bases from J; bases unmatched to any gene: 3. CDR3 amino acids: CASSLAREGLDTQYF. The CDR3 nucleotides read TGTGCCAGCAGCTTAGCGCGGGAGGGCCTAGATACGCAGTATTTT.